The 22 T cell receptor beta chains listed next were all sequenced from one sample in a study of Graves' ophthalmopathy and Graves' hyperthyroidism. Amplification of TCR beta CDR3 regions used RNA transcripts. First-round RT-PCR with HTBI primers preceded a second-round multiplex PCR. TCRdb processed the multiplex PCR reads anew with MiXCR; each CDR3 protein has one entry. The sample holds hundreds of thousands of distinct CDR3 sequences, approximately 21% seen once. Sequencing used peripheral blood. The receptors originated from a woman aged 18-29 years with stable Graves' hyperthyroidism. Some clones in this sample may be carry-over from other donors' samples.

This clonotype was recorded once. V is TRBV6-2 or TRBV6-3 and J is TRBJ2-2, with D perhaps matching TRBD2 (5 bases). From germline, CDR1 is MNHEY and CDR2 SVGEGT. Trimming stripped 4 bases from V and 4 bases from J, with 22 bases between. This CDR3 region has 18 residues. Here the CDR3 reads CASSSTRVEGEGTGELFF. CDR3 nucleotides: TGTGCCAGCAGTTCCACTCGGGTAGAGGGAGAGGGCACCGGGGAGCTGTTTTTT.

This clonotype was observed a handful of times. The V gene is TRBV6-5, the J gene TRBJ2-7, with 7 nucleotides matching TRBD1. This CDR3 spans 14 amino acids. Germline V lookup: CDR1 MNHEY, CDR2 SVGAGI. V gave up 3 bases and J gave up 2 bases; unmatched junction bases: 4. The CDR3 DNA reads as TGTGCCAGCAGTTATGAGACAGGGACCTACGAGCAGTACTTC. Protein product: CASSYETGTYEQYF.

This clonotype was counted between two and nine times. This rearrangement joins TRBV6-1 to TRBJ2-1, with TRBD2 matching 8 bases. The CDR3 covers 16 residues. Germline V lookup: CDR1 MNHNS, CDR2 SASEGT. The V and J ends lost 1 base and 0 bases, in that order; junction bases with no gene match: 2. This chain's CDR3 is CASSEVGGASYNEQFF. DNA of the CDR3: TGTGCCAGCAGTGAAGTCGGGGGGGCCTCCTACAATGAGCAGTTCTTC.

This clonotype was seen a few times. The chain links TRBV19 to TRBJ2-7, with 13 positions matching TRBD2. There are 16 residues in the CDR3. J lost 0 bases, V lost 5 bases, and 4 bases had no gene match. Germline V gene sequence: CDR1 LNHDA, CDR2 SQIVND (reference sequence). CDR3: CASSLRLAGGSYEQYF. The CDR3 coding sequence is TGTGCCAGTAGTCTTCGACTAGCGGGGGGCTCCTACGAGCAGTACTTC.

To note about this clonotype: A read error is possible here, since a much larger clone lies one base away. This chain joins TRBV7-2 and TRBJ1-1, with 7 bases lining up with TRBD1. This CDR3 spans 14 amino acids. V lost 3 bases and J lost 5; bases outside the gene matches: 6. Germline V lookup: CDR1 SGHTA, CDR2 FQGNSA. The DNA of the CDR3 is TGTGCCAGCAGCTTCCTGACAGGGTTAACTGAAGCTTTCTTT. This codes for CASSFLTGLTEAFF.

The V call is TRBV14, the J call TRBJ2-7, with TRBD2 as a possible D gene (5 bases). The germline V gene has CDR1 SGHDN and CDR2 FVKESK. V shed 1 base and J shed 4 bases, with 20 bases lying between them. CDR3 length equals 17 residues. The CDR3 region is CASSQAVAWTAEYEQYF. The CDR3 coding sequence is TGTGCCAGCAGCCAAGCCGTCGCATGGACTGCCGAATACGAGCAGTACTTC. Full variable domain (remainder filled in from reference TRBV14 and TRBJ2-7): EAGVTQFPSHSVIEKGQTVTLRCDPISGHDNLYWYRRVMGKEIKFLLHFVKESKQDESGMPNNRFLAERTGGTYSTLKVQPAELEDSGVYFCASSQAVAWTAEYEQYFGPGTRLTVT.

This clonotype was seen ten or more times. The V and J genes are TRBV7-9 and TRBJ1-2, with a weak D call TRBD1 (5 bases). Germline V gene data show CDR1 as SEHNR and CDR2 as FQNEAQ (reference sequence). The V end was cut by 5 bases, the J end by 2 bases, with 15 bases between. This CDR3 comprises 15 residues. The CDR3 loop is CASSPSGDGNYGYTF. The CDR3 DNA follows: TGTGCCAGCAGCCCGTCTGGGGACGGGAACTATGGCTACACCTTC.

The CDR3 DNA is TGTGCCAGCAGTCACCGACAGGACTTCTACACCTTC. Amino acid sequence: CASSHRQDFYTF. This chain uses TRBV6-5 with TRBJ1-2; possibly TRBD1 for D (6 bases). The CDR3 covers 12 residues. Germline-derived CDR1 and CDR2 are MNHEY and SVGAGI. Trimming left V 5 bases short and J 10 bases short, with 14 bases between.

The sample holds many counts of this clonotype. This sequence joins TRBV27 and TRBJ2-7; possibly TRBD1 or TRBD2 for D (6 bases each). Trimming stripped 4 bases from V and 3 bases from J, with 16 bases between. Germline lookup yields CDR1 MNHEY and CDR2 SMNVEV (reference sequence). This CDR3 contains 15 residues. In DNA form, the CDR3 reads TGTGCCAGCAGTTACGGGTCCGGGGGCGGCTACGAGCAGTACTTC. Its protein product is CASSYGSGGGYEQYF.

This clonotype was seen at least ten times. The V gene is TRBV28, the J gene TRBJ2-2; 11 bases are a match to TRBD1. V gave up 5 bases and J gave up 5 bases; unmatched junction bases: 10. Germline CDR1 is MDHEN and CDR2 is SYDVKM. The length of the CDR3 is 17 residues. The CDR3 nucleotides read TGTGCCAGCAGTCCCGCCGGGACAGGGGGGGTTACCGGGGAGCTGTTTTTT. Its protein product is CASSPAGTGGVTGELFF.

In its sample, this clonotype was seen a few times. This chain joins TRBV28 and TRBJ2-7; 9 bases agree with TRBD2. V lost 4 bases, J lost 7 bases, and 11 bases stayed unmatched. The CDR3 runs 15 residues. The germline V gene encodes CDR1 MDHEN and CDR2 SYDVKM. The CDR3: CASSYKWASGKEQYF. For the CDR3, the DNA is TGTGCCAGCAGTTACAAGTGGGCTAGCGGGAAGGAGCAGTACTTC.

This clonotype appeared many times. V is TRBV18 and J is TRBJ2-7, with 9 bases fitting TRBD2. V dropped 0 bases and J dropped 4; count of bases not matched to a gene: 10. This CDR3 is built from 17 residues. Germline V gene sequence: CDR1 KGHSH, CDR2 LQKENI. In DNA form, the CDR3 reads TGTGCCAGCTCACCACCGCGTTCCCGGACTAGCGAGTACGAGCAGTACTTC. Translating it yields CASSPPRSRTSEYEQYF. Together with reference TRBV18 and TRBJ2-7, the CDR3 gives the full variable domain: NAGVMQNPRHLVRRRGQEARLRCSPMKGHSHVYWYRQLPEEGLKFMVYLQKENIIDESGMPKERFSAEFPKEGPSILRIQQVVRGDSAAYFCASSPPRSRTSEYEQYFGPGTRLTVT.

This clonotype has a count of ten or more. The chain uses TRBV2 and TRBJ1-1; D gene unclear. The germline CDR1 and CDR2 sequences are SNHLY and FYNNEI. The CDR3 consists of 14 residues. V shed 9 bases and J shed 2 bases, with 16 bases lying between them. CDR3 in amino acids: CARTTDGSNTEAFF. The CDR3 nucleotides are TGTGCCAGGACTACGGACGGAAGTAACACTGAAGCTTTCTTT.

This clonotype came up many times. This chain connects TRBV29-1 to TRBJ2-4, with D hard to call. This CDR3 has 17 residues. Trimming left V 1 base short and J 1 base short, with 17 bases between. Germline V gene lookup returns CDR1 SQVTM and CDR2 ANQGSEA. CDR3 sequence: CSVEVPGPPIAKNIQYF. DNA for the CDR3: TGCAGCGTTGAAGTCCCTGGACCCCCGATCGCCAAAAACATTCAGTACTTC.

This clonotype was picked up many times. The CDR3 loop is CASTLGTGALGEQYF. The CDR3, as DNA: TGTGCCAGCACTCTGGGGACAGGGGCTTTAGGGGAGCAGTACTTC. The chain uses TRBV28 and TRBJ2-7; TRBD1 matches 10 bases. With V trimmed by 7 bases and J by 7 bases, 13 bases remained unmatched. The CDR3 sequence is 15 residues long. Germline V CDR1 and CDR2: MDHEN, SYDVKM.

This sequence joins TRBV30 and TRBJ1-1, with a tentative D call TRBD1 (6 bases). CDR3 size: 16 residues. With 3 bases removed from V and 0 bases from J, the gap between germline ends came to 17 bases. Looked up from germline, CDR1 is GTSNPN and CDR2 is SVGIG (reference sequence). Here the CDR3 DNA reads TGTGCCTGGAGCAACCAGGGGTTTTGGATGAACACTGAAGCTTTCTTT. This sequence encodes CAWSNQGFWMNTEAFF.

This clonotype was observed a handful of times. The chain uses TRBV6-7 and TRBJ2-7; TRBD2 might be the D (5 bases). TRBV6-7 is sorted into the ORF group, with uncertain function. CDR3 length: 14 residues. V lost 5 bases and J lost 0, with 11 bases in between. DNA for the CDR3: TGTGCCAGCAGTACCACTAGGGACTCCTACGAGCAGTACTTC. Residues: CASSTTRDSYEQYF.

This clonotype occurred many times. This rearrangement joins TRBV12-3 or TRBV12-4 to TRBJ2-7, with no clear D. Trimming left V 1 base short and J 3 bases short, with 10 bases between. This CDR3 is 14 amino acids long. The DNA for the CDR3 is TGTGCCAGCAGTTTAGTTCGGAGCCACTACGAGCAGTACTTC. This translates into CASSLVRSHYEQYF.

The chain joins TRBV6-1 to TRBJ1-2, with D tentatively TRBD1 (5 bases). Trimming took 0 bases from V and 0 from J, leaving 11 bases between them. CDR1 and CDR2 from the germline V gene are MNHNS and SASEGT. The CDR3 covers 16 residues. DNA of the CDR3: TGTGCCAGCAGTGAAGCTATGGGACGGTCTAACTATGGCTACACCTTC. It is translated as CASSEAMGRSNYGYTF.

CDR3 sequence reads: CASSPSAVLEHSPLHF. The DNA of the CDR3 is TGCGCCAGCAGCCCTTCCGCCGTCCTCGAGCACTCACCCCTCCACTTT. The chain couples TRBV4-1 to TRBJ1-6; D remains unclear. V was shortened by 4 bases and J by 10 bases, with 20 bases between the two germline ends. The CDR3 is 16 amino acids. Germline V CDR1 and CDR2: MGHRA, YSYEKL.

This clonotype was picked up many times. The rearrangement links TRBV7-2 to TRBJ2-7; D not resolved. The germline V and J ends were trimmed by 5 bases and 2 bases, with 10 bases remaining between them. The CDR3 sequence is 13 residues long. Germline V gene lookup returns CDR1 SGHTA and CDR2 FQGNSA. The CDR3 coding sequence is TGTGCCAGCAGCCTGGGCATCACCTACGAGCAGTACTTC. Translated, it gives CASSLGITYEQYF.

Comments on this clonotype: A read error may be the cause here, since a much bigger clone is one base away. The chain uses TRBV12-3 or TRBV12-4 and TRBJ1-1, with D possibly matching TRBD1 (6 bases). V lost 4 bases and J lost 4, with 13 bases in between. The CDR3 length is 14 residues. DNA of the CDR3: TGTGCCAGCAGTTCATCACAGGGCCCCACTGAAGCTTTCTTT. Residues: CASSSSQGPTEAFF.